Listed here are 15 T cell receptor beta chains from one sample, sequenced in a study of patients and donors after allogeneic stem cell transplantation. TCRdb independently ran MiXCR on the RT-PCR reads; one entry per CDR3 protein. The repertoire includes about 160,000 distinct CDR3 sequences, approximately 22% of them detected once, and 20% to 30% sits in the top ten. Sequences were obtained from blood, either unsorted or a sorted T cell fraction (not recorded which). The receptor set was obtained from a human donor who was either an allogeneic HSCT recipient or a stem cell or donor lymphocyte infusion donor (not recorded which). It is not recorded whose cells these are; they may come from a transplant donor.

This clonotype was counted many times. This sequence joins TRBV29-1 and TRBJ1-1; D ambiguous. The V end lost 4 bases, the J end lost 1 base, and 10 bases lay between the germline ends. The length of the CDR3 is 13 residues. Germline assignment: CDR1 SQVTM and CDR2 ANQGSEA. The CDR3 coding sequence is TGCAGCGTTGGGAATCGGGAGAACACTGAAGCTTTCTTT. Protein product: CSVGNRENTEAFF.

The chain recombines TRBV12-3 or TRBV12-4 with TRBJ2-2, with 13 bases lining up with TRBD2. The V and J ends lost 6 bases and 4 bases, in that order; junction bases with no gene match: 5. This CDR3 has 16 residues. Written as DNA, the CDR3 is TGTGCCAGCAGCCAGGGACTAGCGGGAACCACCGGGGAGCTGTTTTTT. This codes for CASSQGLAGTTGELFF.

The chain joins TRBV29-1 to TRBJ2-3, with D hard to call. The V and J ends lost 6 bases and 3 bases respectively, with 4 bases between them. The germline gives CDR1 SQVTM, CDR2 ANQGSEA. CDR3 size: 10 residues. CDR3 bases: TGCAGCGTGGCTACAGATACGCAGTATTTT. Its translation: CSVATDTQYF.

This clonotype has just a few counts. The chain employs TRBV9 and TRBJ2-5; 7 bases align to TRBD1. CDR3 size: 15 residues. Germline V lookup: CDR1 SGDLS, CDR2 YYNGEE. V lost 1 base to trimming and J lost 5 bases; unmatched junction nucleotides: 8. In nucleotides, the CDR3 is TGTGCCAGCAGCGTACTAGGCCGCAGGGGGGAGACCCAGTACTTC. Translating gives CASSVLGRRGETQYF.

The chain uses TRBV20-1 and TRBJ1-4; TRBD1 might be the D (5 bases). The V end was cut by 0 bases, the J end by 5 bases, with 13 bases between. The CDR3 loop spans 15 amino acids. Germline V gives CDR1 DFQATT, CDR2 SNEGSKA (reference sequence). CDR3 in amino acids: CSARDPRGRNEKLFF. CDR3 coding DNA: TGCAGTGCTAGAGATCCGAGGGGTAGGAATGAAAAACTGTTTTTT.

The chain recombines TRBV12-3 or TRBV12-4 with TRBJ2-3, with TRBD2 matching over 8 bases. The V and J ends lost 7 bases and 8 bases, in that order; junction bases with no gene match: 14. The CDR3 consists of 15 residues. The chain's CDR3 is CASMRGLVTSGTQYF. CDR3 nucleotide sequence: TGTGCCAGCATGCGGGGACTAGTAACTTCGGGTACGCAGTATTTT.

Only a few counts were recorded for this clonotype. The chain joins TRBV2 to TRBJ2-3; D remains ambiguous. The CDR3 sequence is 14 residues long. With 4 bases removed from V and 0 bases from J, the gap between germline ends came to 8 bases. In germline, CDR1 is SNHLY, CDR2 FYNNEI. CDR3 in amino acids: CASSGFFSTDTQYF. As DNA, the CDR3 is TGTGCCAGCAGTGGTTTCTTTAGCACAGATACGCAGTATTTT.

The chain carries TRBV5-1 and TRBJ2-3; D gene uncertain. Germline values: CDR1 SGHRS, CDR2 YFSETQ. The CDR3 length is 15 residues. The V end was cut by 0 bases, the J end by 1 base, with 9 bases between. The CDR3 DNA is TGCGCCAGCAGCTTGGTGCTAGATGGCACAGATACGCAGTATTTT. This translates into CASSLVLDGTDTQYF. The variable domain in full, completed from reference TRBV5-1 and TRBJ2-3, reads KAGVTQTPRYLIKTRGQQVTLSCSPISGHRSVSWYQQTPGQGLQFLFEYFSETQRNKGNFPGRFSGRQFSNSRSEMNVSTLELGDSALYLCASSLVLDGTDTQYFGPGTRLTVL.

The rearrangement links TRBV11-3 to TRBJ2-3; no definite D call. Germline assignment: CDR1 SGHNT and CDR2 YENEEA. The V and J ends lost 3 bases and 5 bases respectively, with 9 bases between them. This CDR3 contains 13 residues. CDR3 protein: CASSLDPGDTQYF. CDR3 DNA sequence: TGTGCCAGCAGCTTGGACCCTGGAGATACGCAGTATTTT.

This clonotype was observed a handful of times. V gene TRBV29-1 combines with J gene TRBJ2-3, with TRBD1 matching over 12 bases. Losses at the gene ends were 6 bases for V and 2 bases for J; bases not matched to a gene: 9. The CDR3 loop spans 16 amino acids. Germline CDR1 is SQVTM and CDR2 is ANQGSEA. The CDR3 is CSVSGTGGENTDTQYF. CDR3 nucleotides: TGCAGCGTATCCGGGACAGGGGGCGAGAACACAGATACGCAGTATTTT.

V gene TRBV5-1 combines with J gene TRBJ1-1; D gene unclear. Germline values: CDR1 SGHRS, CDR2 YFSETQ. This CDR3 contains 15 residues. The V gene lost 0 bases and the J gene lost 3 bases, with 12 bases spanning the gap. This chain's CDR3 is CASSLGGVTDTEAFF. The DNA of the CDR3 is TGCGCCAGCAGCTTGGGCGGGGTCACGGACACTGAAGCTTTCTTT.

This chain joins TRBV5-1 and TRBJ2-7, with 7 positions matching TRBD1. This CDR3 is 14 amino acids long. CDR1 is SGHRS and CDR2 is YFSETQ in the germline V gene. V lost 1 base and J lost 2; bases outside the gene matches: 3. The CDR3 reads CASSLRQGAYEQYF. The CDR3 region has the DNA TGCGCCAGCAGCTTGCGTCAGGGGGCCTACGAGCAGTACTTC.

The sample holds a few counts of this clonotype. V gene TRBV29-1 combines with J gene TRBJ2-5, with D uncertain. V was shortened by 1 base and J by 4 bases, with 10 bases between the two germline ends. CDR1 and CDR2 from the germline V gene are SQVTM and ANQGSEA. The CDR3 loop spans 13 amino acids. In nucleotides, the CDR3 is TGCAGCGTTGAAGGAGGCAAATCAGAGACCCAGTACTTC. Amino acid sequence: CSVEGGKSETQYF.

The chain carries TRBV12-3 or TRBV12-4 and TRBJ1-1, with 9 bases fitting TRBD1. V trimming: 7 bases; J trimming: 0 bases; junction bases outside the gene matches: 3. This CDR3 comprises 14 residues. The CDR3 DNA reads TGTGCCAGCATACAGGGGGCGGTGAACACTGAAGCTTTCTTT. It codes for CASIQGAVNTEAFF.

The V and J genes are TRBV29-1 and TRBJ2-7; TRBD2 matches at 8 bases. This CDR3 has 13 amino acids. Germline V gives CDR1 SQVTM, CDR2 ANQGSEA. With V trimmed by 6 bases and J by 2 bases, 6 bases remained unmatched. CDR3 bases: TGCAGCGTCAAGCGGGAGAAGGCCTACGAGCAGTACTTC. It specifies CSVKREKAYEQYF.